The clone carrying this T cell receptor beta chain was recorded at least ten times. TCRdb re-called the PCR reads with MiXCR, one entry per CDR3 protein. This sample yields more than 550,000 distinct CDR3 sequences, of which 25% are seen a single time; 0.75% to 0.8% belongs to the top ten. The data were taken from a study of molecular identifiers for immune sequencing clone quantification. The CDR3 spans 15 residues. Trimming left V 0 bases short and J 4 bases short, with 12 bases between. Germline V gene lookup returns CDR1 MGHRA and CDR2 YSYEKL. The TCR was taken from a human donor in good health. Some libraries in this study had Jurkat cell RNA spiked in. The sequencing input was naive CD8+ T cells from blood, with Jurkat cell RNA spiked in. Subset given: FACS-sorted CD8+CD4-CCR7+CD45RA+ naive T cells. The genes are TRBV4-1 and TRBJ1-1, with unresolved D. The CDR3 DNA sequence: TGCGCCAGCAGCCAAGATGACCCCTCGGGCACTGAAGCTTTCTTT. Its protein product is CASSQDDPSGTEAFF.